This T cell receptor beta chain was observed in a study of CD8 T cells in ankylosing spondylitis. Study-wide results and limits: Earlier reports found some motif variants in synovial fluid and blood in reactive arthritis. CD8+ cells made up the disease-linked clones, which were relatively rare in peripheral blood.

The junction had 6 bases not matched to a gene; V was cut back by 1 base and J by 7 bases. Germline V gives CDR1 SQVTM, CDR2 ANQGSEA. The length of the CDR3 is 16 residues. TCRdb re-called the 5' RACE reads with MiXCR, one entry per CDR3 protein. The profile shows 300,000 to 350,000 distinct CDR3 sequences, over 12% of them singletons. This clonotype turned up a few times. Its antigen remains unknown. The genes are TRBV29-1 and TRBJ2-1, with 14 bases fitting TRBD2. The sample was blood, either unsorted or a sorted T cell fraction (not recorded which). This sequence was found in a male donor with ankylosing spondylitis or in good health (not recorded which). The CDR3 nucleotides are TGCAGCGTTGAAGGGAAGGGACTAGCGGGAGAAAATGAGCAGTTCTTC. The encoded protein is CSVEGKGLAGENEQFF.